The sample holds a few counts of the clone carrying this TCR beta chain. Isolated PBMCs totaled at least 7 million in each sample. This entry comes from a study of blood T cells in healthy people across ages. The germline CDR1 and CDR2 sequences are MDHEN and SYDVKM. The V and J ends lost 4 bases and 10 bases respectively, with 8 bases between them. This CDR3 is 12 amino acids long. Sample-barcoded 5' priming and a J-beta primer mix drove a second PCR of roughly 7 to 11 cycles. TCRdb processed the 5' RACE reads anew with MiXCR; each CDR3 protein has one entry. The table shows just under 550,000 distinct CDR3 sequences, with 24% occurring only once. This same sample was also part of a study on T cells of mothers and their children.

This TCR derives from a boy aged 5 to 17 in good health. The chain links TRBV28 to TRBJ1-6; D unclear. The sequenced material came from blood. The CDR3 DNA reads as TGTGCCAGCAGTTCCCTCCAGTCACCCCTCCACTTT. Protein sequence: CASSSLQSPLHF.